This T cell receptor (beta chain) originates from a study of blood T cell repertoires in COVID-19. Produced via immunoSEQ multiplex PCR; TCRdb's table is partial and in-frame only. The profile shows roughly 150,000 clones, 85% to 90% of them singletons. Germline V gives CDR1 MGHRA, CDR2 YSYEKL. The ends lost 2 bases at V and 0 bases at J; junction bases unmatched: 1. This CDR3 region has 15 residues. The chain has TRBV4-1 and TRBJ2-5; 9 positions agree with TRBD2. Sequencing was carried out using peripheral blood. This sequence originates from a man aged 50 or older who had recovered from COVID-19. As DNA, the CDR3 is TGCGCCAGCAGCCAAATAGCGGGGGACCAAGAGACCCAGTACTTC. It specifies CASSQIAGDQETQYF.